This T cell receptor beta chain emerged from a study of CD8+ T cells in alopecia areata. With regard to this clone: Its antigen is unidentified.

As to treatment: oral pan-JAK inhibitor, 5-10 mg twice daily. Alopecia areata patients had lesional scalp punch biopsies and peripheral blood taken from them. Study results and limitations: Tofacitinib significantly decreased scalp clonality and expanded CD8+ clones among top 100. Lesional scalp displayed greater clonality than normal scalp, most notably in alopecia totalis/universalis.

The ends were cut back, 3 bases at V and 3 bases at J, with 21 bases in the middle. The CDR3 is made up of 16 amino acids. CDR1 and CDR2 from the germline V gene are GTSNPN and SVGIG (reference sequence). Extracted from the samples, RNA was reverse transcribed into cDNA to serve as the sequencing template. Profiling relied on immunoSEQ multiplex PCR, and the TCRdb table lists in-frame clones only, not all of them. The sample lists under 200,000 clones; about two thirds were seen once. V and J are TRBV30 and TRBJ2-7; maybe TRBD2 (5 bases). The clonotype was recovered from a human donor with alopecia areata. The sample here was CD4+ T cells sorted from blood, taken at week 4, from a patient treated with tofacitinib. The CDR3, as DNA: TGTGCCTGGAGCGCCCGGAGAGGGCAGGCCCTCTACGAGCAGTACTTC. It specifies CAWSARRGQALYEQYF.